The source of this T cell receptor beta chain is a study of T cells in Graves' hyperthyroidism and ophthalmopathy. Study overall: Peripheral blood was obtained at initial diagnosis, preceding any treatment.

Active moderate-to-severe ophthalmopathy, Clinical Activity Score at least 3, NOSPECS at least 4, under 3 months' duration. Researchers barred patients who had uncontrolled infection, other autoimmune disease, pregnancy or lactation. The CDR3 spans 15 residues. Trimming removed 1 base from V and 6 bases from J, with 15 bases in between. The germline CDR1 and CDR2 sequences are SEHNR and FQNEAQ (reference sequence). RNA transcripts provided the source from which TCR beta CDR3 regions were amplified. An initial round of RT-PCR targeting the TCR CDR3 relied on the HTBI primer set. Via MiXCR, TCRdb re-called the multiplex PCR reads, giving one row per CDR3 protein. The top ten hold about 29% of the sample, which has 490,000 or so distinct CDR3 sequences, about 16% seen once. This clonotype was observed many times.

Input material: blood. V is TRBV7-9 and J is TRBJ1-1; no firm D call. The TCR comes from a woman younger than 45 with Graves' ophthalmopathy. CDR3 sequence reads: CASSLEDLLGSEAFF. The CDR3 DNA follows: TGTGCCAGCAGCTTAGAGGACCTGTTAGGGTCTGAAGCTTTCTTT. Combining the CDR3 with reference TRBV7-9 and TRBJ1-1 gives the whole variable domain DTGVSQNPRHKITKRGQNVTFRCDPISEHNRLYWYRQTLGQGPEFLTYFQNEAQLEKSRLLSDRFSAERPKGSFSTLEIQRTEQGDSAMYLCASSLEDLLGSEAFFGQGTRLTVV.